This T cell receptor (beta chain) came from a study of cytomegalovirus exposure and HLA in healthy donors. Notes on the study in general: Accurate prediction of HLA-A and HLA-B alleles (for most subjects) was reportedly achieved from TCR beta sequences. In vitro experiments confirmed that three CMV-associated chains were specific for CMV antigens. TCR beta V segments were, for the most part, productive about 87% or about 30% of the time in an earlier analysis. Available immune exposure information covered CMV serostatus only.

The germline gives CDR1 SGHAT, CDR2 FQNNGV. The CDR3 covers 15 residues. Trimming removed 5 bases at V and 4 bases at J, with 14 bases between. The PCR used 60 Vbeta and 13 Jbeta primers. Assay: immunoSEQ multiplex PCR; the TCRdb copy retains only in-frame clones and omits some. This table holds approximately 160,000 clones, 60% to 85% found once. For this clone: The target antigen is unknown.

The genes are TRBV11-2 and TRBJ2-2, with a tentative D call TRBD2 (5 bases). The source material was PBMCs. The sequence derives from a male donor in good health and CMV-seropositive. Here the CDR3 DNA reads TGTGCCAGCAGCCCCGGGGTACTGGGCACCGGGGAGCTGTTTTTT. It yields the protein CASSPGVLGTGELFF.